The clone carrying this T cell receptor (beta chain) was seen a few times. Its cognate antigen is unknown. This specimen belongs to a study of cytomegalovirus exposure and HLA in healthy donors. All donors participated as healthy donors of bone marrow. The PCR ran on 60 Vbeta and 13 Jbeta primers. Measured with immunoSEQ multiplex PCR; TCRdb has only the in-frame clones, and not every one. Of tens of thousands of clones in the sample, 45% to 55% are singletons; the top ten hold 6.2%. V lost 6 bases and J lost 5, with 6 bases in between. Germline V CDR1 and CDR2: MNHNY, SVGAGI (reference sequence). The CDR3 consists of 11 residues. Overall study findings and caveats: It was shown in a later analysis that HLA-associated TCR beta chains were more clonally expanded than other, equally common chains. Later, an analysis found that common viral pathogens appeared to be linked with several of the most significant clusters.

Sequenced material: PBMCs. The chain employs TRBV6-6 and TRBJ2-3; no clear D. The TCR sequence derives from a woman in her thirties or forties in good health and CMV-seropositive. Here the CDR3 reads CASSKQDTQYF. CDR3 in DNA: TGTGCCAGCAGCAAGCAAGATACGCAGTATTTT.